The 4 T cell receptor beta chains listed next were all sequenced from one sample in a study of OX40 agonist ivuxolimab in advanced cancers. Generated by immunoSEQ multiplex PCR, the TCRdb table keeps only in-frame clones and is missing some. The profile shows around 53,000 clones, around 85% of them singletons. This specimen consisted of CD4+ or CD8+ T cells sorted from blood, obtained in a trial of the OX40 agonist ivuxolimab. These receptor sequences come from an adult with an advanced solid tumor such as melanoma, head and neck, liver or kidney cancer.

A few counts support this clone. V and J are TRBV7-9 and TRBJ1-1, with 8 bases identical to TRBD1. The CDR3 loop spans 17 amino acids. CDR1 is SEHNR and CDR2 is FQNEAQ in the germline V gene (reference sequence). J lost 8 bases, V lost 1 base, and 15 bases had no gene match. Written as DNA, the CDR3 is TGTGCCAGCAGCTTAGTTACGGGGACAGGTGGGGAAACAGAAGCTTTCTTT. This sequence encodes CASSLVTGTGGETEAFF.

This chain joins TRBV19 and TRBJ1-6; no clear D. Germline lookup yields CDR1 LNHDA and CDR2 SQIVND (reference sequence). This CDR3 is built from 13 residues. Between the trimmed V and J ends, which lost 8 bases and 4 bases, there was a span of 9 bases. The CDR3 sequence is CASSGQYNSPLHF. DNA of the CDR3: TGTGCCAGTTCCGGGCAATATAATTCACCCCTCCACTTT.

The rearrangement uses TRBV5-5 and TRBJ2-6, with D perhaps TRBD1 (5 bases). Trimming removed 5 bases from V and 0 bases from J, with 15 bases in between. The CDR3 covers 17 residues. Germline lookup yields CDR1 SGHKS and CDR2 YYEKEE (reference sequence). CDR3 nucleotide sequence: TGTGCCAGCAGTACAGGAATGGAATTCTCTGGGGCCAACGTCCTGACTTTC. Protein: CASSTGMEFSGANVLTF.

J is TRBJ1-1 and V is TRBV11-1; TRBD1 is a possible D gene (5 bases). This CDR3 comprises 14 residues. V lost 2 bases and J 4 bases, leaving 11 bases between the germline ends. CDR1 is SGHAT, CDR2 FQDESV, per germline (reference sequence). The chain's CDR3 is CASSLRGFGTEAFF. DNA for the CDR3: TGTGCCAGCAGCTTAAGGGGTTTCGGCACTGAAGCTTTCTTT.